The 15 T cell receptor beta chains in this list originate from one sample, sequenced in a study of T cell responses to AZD1222 COVID-19 vaccine. Libraries were prepared by immunoSEQ multiplex PCR; TCRdb keeps only in-frame clonotypes and omits some of them. The repertoire holds about 85,000 clones, 70% to 90% seen once, with about 7.7% in the top ten. The starting material was peripheral blood, obtained on day 0 of AZD1222 vaccination. The receptors originated from an adult in good health.

V is TRBV28 and J is TRBJ2-7; 15 nucleotides line up with TRBD2. V shed 4 bases and J 1 base; nucleotides not matched to a gene: 8. Germline loops: CDR1 MDHEN, CDR2 SYDVKM. The CDR3 length is 18 residues. CDR3 sequence reads: CASSSPGLAGGISYEQYF. The CDR3 DNA reads as TGTGCCAGCAGTTCGCCCGGACTAGCGGGAGGGATATCCTACGAGCAGTACTTC.

The V gene is TRBV5-4, the J gene TRBJ2-1, with 12 bases lining up with TRBD2. V shed 4 bases and J 9 bases; nucleotides not matched to a gene: 8. The CDR3 is 15 residues long. Germline V gene sequence: CDR1 SGHNT, CDR2 YYREEE (reference sequence). DNA of the CDR3: TGTGCCAGCAGCAAGGGGCTAGCGGGAGGGACTGAGCAGTTCTTC. Translation gives CASSKGLAGGTEQFF.

In nucleotides, the CDR3 is TGCGCCAGCAGTGCGGGGGGGCAAGAAAACATTCAGTACTTC. This translates into CASSAGGQENIQYF. This sequence joins TRBV10-1 and TRBJ2-4; TRBD2 aligns across 8 bases. Germline assignment: CDR1 WNHNN and CDR2 SYGVQD (reference sequence). J gave up 5 bases and V 4 bases, and 4 bases lay outside the gene matches. This CDR3 has 14 residues.

This chain connects TRBV7-2 to TRBJ1-6; possible D gene TRBD1, 6 bases. Germline V gene data show CDR1 as SGHTA and CDR2 as FQGNSA. This CDR3 spans 16 amino acids. V was shortened by 1 base and J by 5 bases, with 12 bases between the two germline ends. As DNA, the CDR3 is TGTGCCAGCAGCTTAGGACCCGGACAGAATAATTCACCCCTCCACTTT. Protein: CASSLGPGQNNSPLHF. The variable domain in full, with the rest retrieved from reference TRBV7-2 and TRBJ1-6, is GAGVSQSPSNKVTEKGKDVELRCDPISGHTALYWYRQSLGQGLEFLIYFQGNSAPDKSGLPSDRFSAERTGGSVSTLTIQRTQQEDSAVYLCASSLGPGQNNSPLHFGNGTRLTVT.

This chain connects TRBV7-9 to TRBJ2-1; 14 bases match TRBD2. This CDR3 is built from 15 residues. Germline-derived CDR1 and CDR2 are SEHNR and FQNEAQ (reference sequence). J lost 6 bases, V lost 6 bases, and 4 bases had no gene match. The CDR3 region has the DNA TGTGCCAGCAGTAGACTAGCGGGAGGGCCCAATGAGCAGTTCTTC. Its translation: CASSRLAGGPNEQFF.

The CDR3 DNA follows: TGTGCCAGCGAGGGGGGGGTCGGAAACACCATATATTTT. Its translation: CASEGGVGNTIYF. This sequence joins TRBV28 and TRBJ1-3; TRBD1 might be the D (6 bases). In germline, CDR1 is MDHEN, CDR2 SYDVKM. The CDR3 loop spans 13 amino acids. The ends were cut back, 8 bases at V and 4 bases at J, with 12 bases in the middle. Full variable domain (rest looked up from reference TRBV28 and TRBJ1-3): DVKVTQSSRYLVKRTGEKVFLECVQDMDHENMFWYRQDPGLGLRLIYFSYDVKMKEKGDIPEGYSVSREKKERFSLILESASTNQTSMYLCASEGGVGNTIYFGEGSWLTVV.

The chain employs TRBV7-9 and TRBJ2-1, with D perhaps TRBD2 (6 bases). Germline assignment: CDR1 SEHNR and CDR2 FQNEAQ (reference sequence). The length of the CDR3 is 15 residues. V was cut by 1 base and J by 1 base, with 8 bases left in between. The CDR3 is CASSLELASYNEQFF. CDR3 in DNA: TGTGCCAGCAGCTTAGAACTAGCATCCTACAATGAGCAGTTCTTC.

The rearrangement uses TRBV6-5 and TRBJ2-3, with D unresolved. Trimming stripped 6 bases from V and 6 bases from J, with 10 bases between. The CDR3 is made up of 12 amino acids. Germline V CDR1 and CDR2: MNHEY, SVGAGI. CDR3 amino acids: CASSALVDTQYF. CDR3 coding DNA: TGTGCCAGCAGCGCCCTGGTTGATACGCAGTATTTT.

This clone came up a few times. The chain has TRBV11-2 and TRBJ1-3; D not resolved. V dropped 5 bases and J dropped 4 bases, with 12 bases sitting between them. Germline lookup yields CDR1 SGHAT and CDR2 FQNNGV. The CDR3 covers 14 residues. In DNA form, the CDR3 reads TGTGCCAGCAGCCCTGGGGTAGGAGGAAACACCATATATTTT. Its translation is CASSPGVGGNTIYF.

This clone was seen only once. The V gene is TRBV7-9, the J gene TRBJ1-1, with 7 nucleotides matching TRBD1. This CDR3 has 18 residues. CDR1 and CDR2 (germline): SEHNR, FQNEAQ (reference sequence). The J segment lost 2 bases and the V segment lost 2 bases, leaving 14 bases of the junction unmatched. Here the CDR3 reads CASSLREGTAFLNTEAFF. The CDR3, as DNA: TGTGCCAGCAGCTTAAGAGAAGGGACAGCTTTTTTAAACACTGAAGCTTTCTTT.

The chain recombines TRBV11-3 with TRBJ2-1; 7 bases fit TRBD2. The V gene's germline CDR1 is SGHNT and CDR2 YENEEA. The CDR3 runs to 16 residues. Trimming removed 1 base from V and 2 bases from J; junction bases left unmatched: 5. The CDR3 here is CASSLGVGRTYNEQFF. DNA for the CDR3: TGTGCCAGCAGCTTAGGTGTCGGGAGGACCTACAATGAGCAGTTCTTC.

V usage is TRBV11-2 and J usage is TRBJ1-1, with 8 bases identical to TRBD1. V shed 3 bases, J shed 1 base, and the junction held 7 bases outside the gene matches. CDR1 and CDR2 (germline): SGHAT, FQNNGV. CDR3 length: 16 residues. In DNA form, the CDR3 reads TGTGCCAGCAGCTTGAGGACAGGGACGCAGAACACTGAAGCTTTCTTT. Protein sequence: CASSLRTGTQNTEAFF.

The chain combines TRBV7-2 with TRBJ1-4; D is possibly TRBD1 (6 bases). CDR3 size: 16 residues. The germline V gene has CDR1 SGHTA and CDR2 FQGNSA. V was shortened by 3 bases and J by 2 bases, with 13 bases between the two germline ends. This CDR3 is CASSFAFGQTNEKLFF. The CDR3 DNA reads TGTGCCAGCAGCTTCGCTTTCGGACAGACTAATGAAAAACTGTTTTTT.

J is TRBJ2-7 and V is TRBV18, with D hard to call. Germline V gene lookup returns CDR1 KGHSH and CDR2 LQKENI. This CDR3 spans 13 amino acids. Trimming removed 6 bases at V and 2 bases at J, with 11 bases between. The CDR3 reads CASSASRPYEQYF. In DNA, the CDR3 is TGTGCCAGCTCCGCCTCGAGACCCTACGAGCAGTACTTC. The variable domain in full, with the rest retrieved from reference TRBV18 and TRBJ2-7, is NAGVMQNPRHLVRRRGQEARLRCSPMKGHSHVYWYRQLPEEGLKFMVYLQKENIIDESGMPKERFSAEFPKEGPSILRIQQVVRGDSAAYFCASSASRPYEQYFGPGTRLTVT.

This chain joins TRBV4-3 and TRBJ2-3; D is possibly TRBD2 (6 bases). Germline loops: CDR1 LGHNA, CDR2 YSLEER. CDR3 length: 17 amino acids. The V end was cut by 0 bases, the J end by 6 bases, with 19 bases between. The CDR3 coding sequence is TGCGCCAGCAGCCAAGATCTGATAGCGGATCAAACGGATACGCAGTATTTT. It specifies CASSQDLIADQTDTQYF.